This T cell receptor (beta chain) appears in the sequencing data of a study of human T cells and chemical hapten exposure. There are 15 residues in the CDR3. The V gene's germline CDR1 is SGHAT and CDR2 FQNNGV. J was trimmed by 6 bases and V by 5 bases; bases with no gene match: 7. Time point denoted: healthy volunteer bleed at 2 weeks. Unfractionated whole blood yielded the extracted total RNA. Individual cDNA molecules each carried unique molecular identifiers attached by the library. TCRdb re-called the RACE reads through MiXCR, storing one row per CDR3 protein. The sample has about 31,000 distinct CDR3 sequences, 7.4% seen once.

The chain employs TRBV11-2 and TRBJ1-5; TRBD1 matches 10 bases. The sequence derives from a human donor in good health. Some clones in this sample may be carry-over from other donors' samples. Sequencing was carried out using whole blood. CDR3 DNA sequence: TGTGCCAGCAGCGGCGGGACAGGGGATTTTCAGCCCCAGCATTTT. Encoded protein: CASSGGTGDFQPQHF.